This T cell receptor beta chain was retrieved from a study of blood T cell repertoires in COVID-19. Overall study context: COVID-19 samples from acute and convalescent phases originated in the United States, Italy and Spain. PBMCs, B-cell-depleted T cells, or T cells provided the cDNA or gDNA that made up the material.

Authors' analysis steps: By means of reference gene primer amplification, nucleated cell counts were estimated. Data came from immunoSEQ multiplex PCR; TCRdb stores just in-frame clones and leaves some out. V and J calls and clone size are copied from that table; D and trimming were computed from the DNA. The sample has about 670,000 clones, 75% to 90% seen once. The TCR originated in a woman aged 18-29 years with acute or convalescent COVID-19. Sequences were obtained from peripheral blood.

CDR3 bases: TGTGCCAGTAGTTCGAAGCGGGGGCACCAAGAGACCCAGTACTTC. Its translation: CASSSKRGHQETQYF. This chain links TRBV19 with TRBJ2-5; TRBD2 matches 8 bases. The CDR3 spans 15 residues. V shed 5 bases, J shed 0 bases, and the junction held 5 bases outside the gene matches. From germline, CDR1 is LNHDA and CDR2 SQIVND (reference sequence). Combining the CDR3 with reference TRBV19 and TRBJ2-5 gives the whole variable domain DGGITQSPKYLFRKEGQNVTLSCEQNLNHDAMYWYRQDPGQGLRLIYYSQIVNDFQKGDIAEGYSVSREKKESFPLTVTSAQKNPTAFYLCASSSKRGHQETQYFGPGTRLLVL.